This passage covers 5 T cell receptor beta chains from one sample sequenced in a study of low-dose radiotherapy and immunotherapy resistance in tumors. TRAV and TRBV primers primed cDNA for both TCRalpha and TCRbeta. A constant-region primer paired with the V-primer adapter amplified TCRs over about 19 PCR cycles. TCRdb processed the reads anew with MiXCR; each CDR3 protein has one entry. The sample records tens of thousands of distinct CDR3 sequences, 26% being singletons. Time point noted: before trial treatment. The specimen was PBMCs, collected before treatment. These receptors all stem from a male donor with rectosigmoid adenocarcinoma.

This clonotype was observed many times. The genes are TRBV10-3 and TRBJ2-7; D is unresolved. Per germline, CDR1 ENHRY and CDR2 SYGVKD. CDR3 length equals 15 residues. V was shortened by 0 bases and J by 9 bases, with 18 bases between the two germline ends. The CDR3 loop is CAISESGNSEGMQYF. The CDR3 coding sequence is TGTGCCATCAGTGAGTCGGGGAATTCTGAAGGTATGCAGTACTTC.

The sample holds many counts of this clonotype. The chain links TRBV3-1 to TRBJ2-3, with 13 bases lining up with TRBD2. The CDR3 length is 16 residues. The germline gives CDR1 LGHDT, CDR2 YNNKEL (reference sequence). Unmatched junction bases numbered 6, after V lost 5 bases and J lost 4 bases. The CDR3 sequence is CASSGRLAGGPDTQYF. The CDR3 DNA sequence: TGTGCCAGCAGCGGGCGACTAGCGGGGGGCCCAGATACGCAGTATTTT.

J is TRBJ2-7 and V is TRBV3-1, with D tentatively TRBD2 (6 bases). Trimming shortened V by 5 bases and J by 7 bases, and 18 bases separated the two germline ends. The germline V gene has CDR1 LGHDT and CDR2 YNNKEL (reference sequence). CDR3 length: 14 residues. As DNA, the CDR3 is TGTGCCAGCAGCAAGGCGGGACCGACGGGGGAGCAGTACTTC. It translates to CASSKAGPTGEQYF.

With respect to this clonotype: Given the absence of the conserved phenylalanine or tryptophan at the CDR3 end, a read error is likely. The chain employs TRBV29-1 and TRBJ2-1; 7 bases map to TRBD2. The CDR3 runs to 14 residues. Trimming took 2 bases from V and 1 from J; bases not matched to a gene: 2. The germline V gene encodes CDR1 SQVTM and CDR2 ANQGSEA. CDR3 DNA: TGCAGCGTTGAACCTAGCGGTTCCTACAATGAGCAGTTCTCC. Amino acid sequence: CSVEPSGSYNEQFS.

Many counts were recorded for this clonotype. This chain uses TRBV7-9 with TRBJ2-1; D assignment may be TRBD1 or TRBD2 (5 bases each). The V gene lost 2 bases and the J gene lost 8 bases, with 13 bases spanning the gap. From germline, CDR1 is SEHNR and CDR2 FQNEAQ (reference sequence). The CDR3 contains 14 residues. The CDR3 reads CASSLRGPQYEQFF. In DNA, the CDR3 is TGTGCCAGCAGCTTACGGGGACCGCAGTATGAGCAGTTCTTC.